This T cell receptor beta chain was recovered during a study of blood T cell repertoires in COVID-19 (dated by TCRdb to the early 2020s). In terms of the full investigation: Collaborator samples came from the United States, Italy and Spain and covered acute and convalescent phases of COVID-19. The material from the prospective study consisted of cDNA or gDNA derived from T cells, B-cell-depleted T cells, or PBMCs. Subjects who had been exposed to COVID-19, were actively infected with it, or had recovered from it provided the deeply sampled blood TCRbeta repertoires that made up the dataset. The repertoires were made available in a free public database intended to serve as a resource for research on the immune response to SARS-CoV-2. The samples were drawn from the first 160 participants of the ongoing ImmuneRACE study and from over a thousand subjects provided by 6 global collaborators. Sample metadata almost always included a de-identified subject ID, COVID-19 status, age in years and sex. HLA class I and class II types, where available, came from metadata supplied by the sample provider rather than from assay-based typing. Summary of the overall study and its limitations: How much clinical and demographic metadata was included differed by source and by participant, and the metadata was provided uncurated.

TCRbeta CDR3 regions were amplified from genomic DNA by means of the immunoSEQ Assay, a bias-controlled multiplex PCR. The original methods were these. Within the assay, amplification of reference gene primers was used to estimate how many nucleated cells each sample contained. Sequence reads were collapsed and filtered to measure the absolute abundance of every unique TCRbeta CDR3 rearrangement. For each sample, productive Simpson clonality was calculated as the square root of Simpson's diversity index over productive rearrangements. Sourced from immuneACCESS, this table was stored by TCRdb with only in-frame sequences that have V and J called. A share of the clones is absent; for the studies checked, an unresolved V gene accounts for under half, and the remainder has no known explanation. The D gene and trimming were derived from the DNA, and the V and J assignments and clone size from that table. This sample lists a few hundred thousand clones; 88% were detected once. Over 10% of the sample belongs to the ten largest clones.

In regard to this clone: It has no known antigen specificity. The input lacks base qualities; no much larger clone sits a single base away.

The CDR3 runs 12 residues from the cysteine to the phenylalanine. The retained sequence is limited to the CDR3, 36 bases, with the frame set at the first base. Taken from the germline V gene, the CDR1 and CDR2 loops are SNHLY and FYNNEI. Trimming at the junction amounts to 8 bases on V and 4 bases on J, and the germline ends lie 10 bases apart. In Seattle, one collaborating source enrolled patients while the infection was active and tracked those patients longitudinally over the course of disease. Whole blood was collected in K2EDTA tubes by collaborating institutions according to the institutions' own protocols. Collaborator samples were shipped for TCRbeta analysis as frozen whole blood, isolated PBMCs, or DNA extracted from either sample type.

The rearrangement combines TRBV2 with TRBJ2-3; perhaps TRBD2 is the D gene, with 6 bases matching. Sequencing used peripheral blood. This clonotype was sampled from a woman in her forties or fifties with COVID-19, enrolled during active disease. The CDR3 region has the sequence CASGLAADTQYF. The nucleotide sequence reads TGTGCCAGCGGGTTAGCGGCAGATACGCAGTATTTT.